This T cell receptor (beta chain) was documented in a study of cytomegalovirus exposure and HLA in healthy donors. The PCR had 60 Vbeta and 13 Jbeta primers. Sequencing was performed with immunoSEQ multiplex PCR; in TCRdb, only in-frame clones are kept and a portion is missing. This sample has 190,000 or so clones, with around four fifths found just once. A remark on this clone: What it recognizes is unknown.

Regarding the study as a whole: Some V segments could not be told apart, so they were left out, TRBV6-2 and TRBV6-3 among them. Beyond CMV serostatus, there was no information to go on about immune exposure. A previous analysis found most TCR beta V segments productive roughly 87% or roughly 30% of the time.

Germline V gene lookup returns CDR1 SNHLY and CDR2 FYNNEI. CDR3 length equals 14 residues. The germline V and J ends were trimmed by 8 bases and 5 bases, with 18 bases remaining between them. The gene calls are TRBV2 and TRBJ1-2; D call uncertain. The receptor comes from a man aged 45-60 years in good health and CMV-seronegative. Material: PBMCs. Here the CDR3 reads CASASRPAEYGYTF. The CDR3 DNA reads TGTGCCAGCGCCTCCCGCCCCGCTGAGTATGGCTACACCTTC.